This TCR beta chain came from a study of shared clonotypes between healthy human individuals. Losses at the gene ends were 5 bases for V and 4 bases for J; bases not matched to a gene: 5. Germline CDR1 SGHTA, CDR2 FQGNSA. The CDR3 covers 14 residues. This clone has a single count. Deep was the level used in running the assay. Several immunoSEQ 96-well plates shared each subset's DNA, each plate a replicate. Profiled with immunoSEQ multiplex PCR; TCRdb holds only in-frame clones, not every one. The table includes some 2,500,000 clones, 92% detected once. The origin of this receptor is a man aged 18-30 years in good health. Some clones in this sample may be carry-over from other donors' samples. Material for sequencing was naive CD4+ T cells from PBMCs. Subset denoted: CD45RA+ positively selected. The chain is built from TRBV7-2 and TRBJ1-2; 9 nucleotides line up with TRBD1. The CDR3: CASSRTGATYGYTF. The CDR3 DNA reads TGTGCCAGCAGCCGGACAGGGGCCACCTATGGCTACACCTTC.